This T cell receptor (beta chain) came from a study of blood T cell repertoires in COVID-19. Methods used by the authors: Quantification of nucleated cells was approximated via reference gene primer amplification. Generated by immunoSEQ multiplex PCR, the TCRdb table keeps only in-frame clones and is missing some. V and J calls plus clone size are reproduced from that table; the DNA served to infer D and trimming. Of hundreds of thousands of clones listed, approximately 84% are singletons. Between the trimmed V and J ends, which lost 3 bases and 10 bases, there was a span of 22 bases. Per germline, CDR1 MGHRA and CDR2 YSYEKL. This CDR3 spans 15 amino acids. This clone was seen more than once but under ten times.

Sequenced: PBMCs or T cells enriched from blood (not recorded which). The source is a man in his forties who had recovered from COVID-19. This chain joins TRBV4-1 and TRBJ2-7; D gene uncertain. CDR3 in DNA: TGCGCCAGCAGCCATGGTACTATCACCCGCTCGTATCAGTACTTC. Its protein is CASSHGTITRSYQYF.